Following are 9 T cell receptor beta chains from one sample sequenced in a study of long-term antiretroviral therapy in people with HIV. Survey-level immunoSEQ v3.0 assays were run. TCRdb's table, derived via immunoSEQ multiplex PCR, lists solely in-frame clones and lacks some. The sample holds 27,000 or so clones; just over 85% are singletons and the top ten take around 15%. The sequencing used unsorted PBMCs, collected 1.2 years after starting antiretroviral therapy. These receptors all stem from a man aged 45-65 years with HIV.

The chain joins TRBV7-2 to TRBJ2-3; the match to TRBD2 covers 9 bases. The CDR3 covers 17 residues. CDR1 and CDR2 (germline): SGHTA, FQGNSA. J lost 6 bases, V lost 1 base, and 11 bases had no gene match. DNA for the CDR3: TGTGCCAGCAGCTTAGTAGCGGGGGTCCCAAGCTCGGATACGCAGTATTTT. Translation gives CASSLVAGVPSSDTQYF. The variable domain in full, with the rest retrieved from reference TRBV7-2 and TRBJ2-3, is GAGVSQSPSNKVTEKGKDVELRCDPISGHTALYWYRQSLGQGLEFLIYFQGNSAPDKSGLPSDRFSAERTGGSVSTLTIQRTQQEDSAVYLCASSLVAGVPSSDTQYFGPGTRLTVL.

This rearrangement joins TRBV19 to TRBJ1-5, with 8 bases matching TRBD1. Germline V gene data show CDR1 as LNHDA and CDR2 as SQIVND (reference sequence). This CDR3 has 13 amino acids. V gave up 8 bases and J gave up 5 bases; unmatched junction bases: 5. CDR3 protein: CASWTGSHQPQHF. The CDR3 DNA reads as TGTGCCAGTTGGACAGGGAGCCATCAGCCCCAGCATTTT.

A single count supports this clone. The chain links TRBV6-5 to TRBJ1-5, with D possibly being TRBD1 (6 bases). CDR1 is MNHEY and CDR2 is SVGAGI in the germline V gene. The CDR3 runs to 15 residues. Trimming stripped 5 bases from V and 4 bases from J, with 15 bases between. The CDR3 reads CASSLDRNQNQPQHF. DNA for the CDR3: TGTGCCAGCAGTCTCGACAGGAACCAAAATCAGCCCCAGCATTTT.

The chain recombines TRBV5-1 with TRBJ1-1, with 8 bases that match TRBD1. V shed 6 bases and J 4 bases; nucleotides not matched to a gene: 8. The V gene's germline CDR1 is SGHRS and CDR2 YFSETQ. The CDR3 is made up of 14 amino acids. CDR3 sequence: CASTTTGAGTEAFF. CDR3 sequence (DNA): TGCGCCAGCACCACGACAGGGGCGGGCACTGAAGCTTTCTTT.

The chain combines TRBV5-1 with TRBJ2-7; 10 nucleotides match TRBD1. CDR3 length equals 13 residues. The germline CDR1 and CDR2 sequences are SGHRS and YFSETQ. V shed 4 bases, J shed 12 bases, and the junction held 10 bases outside the gene matches. DNA for the CDR3: TGCGCCAGCAGCCGAGACCGGGACAGGGGATTGTACTTC. Its translation is CASSRDRDRGLYF.

This clone occurred a few times. The junction shows a germline mismatch at one end, possibly a read error. The rearrangement links TRBV2 to TRBJ2-7; D not resolved. This CDR3 has 11 amino acids. Germline assignment: CDR1 SNHLY and CDR2 FYNNEI. As DNA, the CDR3 is TGTGCCAGCAGTGAAGCATGGCCAGAGAGCTTC. Residues: CASSEAWPESF.

The chain is built from TRBV30 and TRBJ1-2; maybe TRBD1 (6 bases). Between the trimmed V and J ends, which lost 3 bases and 2 bases, there was a span of 19 bases. Germline V gene sequence: CDR1 GTSNPN, CDR2 SVGIG (reference sequence). The CDR3 has 16 residues. In DNA, the CDR3 is TGTGCCTGGAGCGAGGGACACACCCAGGGAAACTATGGCTACACCTTC. Translation gives CAWSEGHTQGNYGYTF.

The rearrangement uses TRBV9 and TRBJ2-7; 7 bases map to TRBD1. Trimming removed 5 bases from V and 3 bases from J; junction bases left unmatched: 14. Looked up from germline, CDR1 is SGDLS and CDR2 is YYNGEE. The CDR3 loop spans 16 amino acids. This CDR3 reads CASSLGSTTGFYEQYF. As DNA, the CDR3 is TGTGCCAGCAGTTTGGGATCTACGACAGGGTTCTACGAGCAGTACTTC.

This chain connects TRBV7-2 to TRBJ2-7; D may be TRBD1 (6 bases). CDR1 and CDR2 from the germline V gene are SGHTA and FQGNSA. The V and J ends lost 5 bases and 0 bases respectively, with 11 bases between them. The CDR3 extends over 14 amino acids. The CDR3 is CASSVVTGSYEQYF. CDR3 in DNA: TGTGCCAGCAGCGTCGTGACAGGCTCCTACGAGCAGTACTTC.